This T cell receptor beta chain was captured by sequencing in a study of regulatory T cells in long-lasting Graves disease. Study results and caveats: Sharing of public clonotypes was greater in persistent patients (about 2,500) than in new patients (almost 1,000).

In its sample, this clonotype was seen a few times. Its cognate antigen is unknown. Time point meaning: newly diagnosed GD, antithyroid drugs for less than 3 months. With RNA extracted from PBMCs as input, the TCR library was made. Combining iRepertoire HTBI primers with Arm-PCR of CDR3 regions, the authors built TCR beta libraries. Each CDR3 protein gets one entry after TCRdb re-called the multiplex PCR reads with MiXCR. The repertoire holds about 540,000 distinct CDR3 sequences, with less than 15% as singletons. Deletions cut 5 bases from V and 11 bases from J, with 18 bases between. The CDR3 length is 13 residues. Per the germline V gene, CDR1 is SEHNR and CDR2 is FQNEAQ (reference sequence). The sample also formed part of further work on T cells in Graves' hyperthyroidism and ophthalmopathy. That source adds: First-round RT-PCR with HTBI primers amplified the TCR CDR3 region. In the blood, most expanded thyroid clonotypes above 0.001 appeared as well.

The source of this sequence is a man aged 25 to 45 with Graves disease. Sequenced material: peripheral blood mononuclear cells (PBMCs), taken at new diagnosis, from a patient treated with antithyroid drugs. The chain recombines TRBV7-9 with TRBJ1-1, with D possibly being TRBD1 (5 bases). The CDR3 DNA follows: TGTGCCAGCAGCCCCCCGGGACCCCAAGACGCTTTCTTT. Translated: CASSPPGPQDAFF.